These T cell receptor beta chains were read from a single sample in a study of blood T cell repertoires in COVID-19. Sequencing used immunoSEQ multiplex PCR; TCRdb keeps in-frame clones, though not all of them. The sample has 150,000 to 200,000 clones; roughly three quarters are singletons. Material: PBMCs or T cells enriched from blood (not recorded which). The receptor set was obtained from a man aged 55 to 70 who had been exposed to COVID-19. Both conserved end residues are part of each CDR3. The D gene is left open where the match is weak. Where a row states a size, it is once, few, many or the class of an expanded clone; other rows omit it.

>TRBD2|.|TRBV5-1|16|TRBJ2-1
CASSLILAGGSNEQFF
TGCGCCAGCAGCTTGATACTAGCGGGAGGGAGCAATGAGCAGTTCTTC
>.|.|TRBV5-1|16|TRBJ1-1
CASSFRGNGDSTEAFF
TGCGCCAGCAGCTTCAGGGGCAACGGAGACAGCACTGAAGCTTTCTTT
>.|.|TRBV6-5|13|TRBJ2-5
CASNRRALETQYF
TGTGCCAGCAACCGCAGGGCGTTGGAGACCCAGTACTTC
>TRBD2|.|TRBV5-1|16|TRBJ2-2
CASTIQTSGRTGELFF
TGCGCCAGCACCATACAGACTAGCGGGAGAACCGGGGAGCTGTTTTTT
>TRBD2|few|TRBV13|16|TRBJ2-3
CASSSLAEEGTDTQYF
TGTGCCAGCAGCTCTCTAGCGGAGGAGGGCACAGATACGCAGTATTTT
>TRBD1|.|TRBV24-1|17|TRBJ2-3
CATSDSNQGASTDTQYF
TGTGCCACCAGTGATTCAAACCAGGGGGCTAGCACAGATACGCAGTATTTT
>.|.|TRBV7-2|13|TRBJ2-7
CASRGGASYEQYF
TGTGCCAGCAGAGGGGGGGCGTCCTACGAGCAGTACTTC
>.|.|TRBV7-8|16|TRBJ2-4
CASSPRAWEDKNIQYF
TGTGCCAGCAGCCCCCGGGCTTGGGAGGACAAAAACATTCAGTACTTC
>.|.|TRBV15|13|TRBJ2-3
CATEGRGTDTQYF
TGTGCCACGGAGGGCCGGGGCACAGATACGCAGTATTTT
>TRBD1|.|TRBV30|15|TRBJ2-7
CAWSVRTGLLYEQYF
TGTGCCTGGAGTGTAAGGACAGGCCTCCTTTACGAGCAGTACTTC
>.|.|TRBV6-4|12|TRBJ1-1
CARGAGNTEAFF
TGTGCCAGGGGAGCAGGGAACACTGAAGCTTTCTTT
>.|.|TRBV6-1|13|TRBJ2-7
CASSEGEAHEQYF
TGTGCCAGCAGTGAGGGTGAGGCCCACGAGCAGTACTTC
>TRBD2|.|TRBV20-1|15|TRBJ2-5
CSASRLAGNQETQYF
TGCAGTGCTAGTCGCCTAGCGGGTAACCAAGAGACCCAGTACTTC
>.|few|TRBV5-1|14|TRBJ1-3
CASRIGISGNTIYF
TGCGCCAGCCGCATCGGGATTTCTGGAAACACCATATATTTT
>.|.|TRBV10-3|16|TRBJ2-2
CAIRGRGPSNTGELFF
TGTGCCATCAGGGGAAGGGGTCCCTCGAACACCGGGGAGCTGTTTTTT
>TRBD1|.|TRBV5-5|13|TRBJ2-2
CAGQGANTGELFF
TGTGCCGGACAGGGGGCGAACACCGGGGAGCTGTTTTTT
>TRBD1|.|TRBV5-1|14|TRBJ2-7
CASRRQGAPYEQYF
TGCGCCAGCAGACGACAGGGGGCCCCCTACGAGCAGTACTTC
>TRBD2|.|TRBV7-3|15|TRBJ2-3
CASSLTLAGADTQYF
TGTGCCAGCAGCTTAACACTAGCGGGAGCAGATACGCAGTATTTT
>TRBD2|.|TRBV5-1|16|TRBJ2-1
CASSLSAGGGYNEQFF
TGCGCCAGCAGCTTGTCAGCGGGAGGGGGGTACAATGAGCAGTTCTTC
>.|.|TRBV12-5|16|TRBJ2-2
CASALRAGKDTGELFF
TGTGCTAGTGCCCTGCGGGCGGGAAAGGACACCGGGGAGCTGTTTTTT